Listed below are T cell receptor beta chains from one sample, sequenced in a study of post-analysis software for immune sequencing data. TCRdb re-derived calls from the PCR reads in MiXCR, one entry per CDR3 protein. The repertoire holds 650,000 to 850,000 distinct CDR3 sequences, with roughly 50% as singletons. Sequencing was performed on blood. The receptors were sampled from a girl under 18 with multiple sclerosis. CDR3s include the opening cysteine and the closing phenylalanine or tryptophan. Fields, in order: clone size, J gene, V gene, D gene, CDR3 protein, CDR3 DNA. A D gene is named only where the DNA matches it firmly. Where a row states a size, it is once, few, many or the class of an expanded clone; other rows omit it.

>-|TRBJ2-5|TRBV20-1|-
CSARIRASQETQYF
TGCAGTGCTAGAATCAGGGCATCTCAAGAGACCCAGTACTTC
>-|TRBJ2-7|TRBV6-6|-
CAAKPQGGNYEQYF
TGTGCCGCCAAACCTCAGGGGGGTAATTACGAGCAGTACTTC
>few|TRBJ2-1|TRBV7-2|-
CASSSETGSYNEQFF
TGTGCCAGCAGCTCGGAGACAGGTTCCTACAATGAGCAGTTCTTC
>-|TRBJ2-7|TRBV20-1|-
CSSGVYEQYF
TGCAGCTCGGGCGTCTACGAGCAGTACTTC
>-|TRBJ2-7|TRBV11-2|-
CASSPQVYSYYEQYF
TGTGCCAGCAGCCCCCAAGTCTATTCGTACTACGAGCAGTACTTC
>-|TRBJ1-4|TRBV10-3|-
CAISESGSAGEKLFF
TGTGCCATCAGTGAGTCCGGCTCCGCAGGTGAAAAACTGTTTTTT
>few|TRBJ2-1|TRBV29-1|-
CSVPPSGVSSYNEQFF
TGCAGCGTTCCACCTTCCGGAGTGAGCTCCTACAATGAGCAGTTCTTC
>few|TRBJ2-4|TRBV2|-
CASSGVRESVNIQYF
TGTGCCAGCAGTGGGGTAAGGGAATCTGTGAACATTCAGTACTTC
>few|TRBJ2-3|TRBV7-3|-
CASSLTEGGDTQYF
TGTGCCAGCAGCTTAACCGAGGGGGGGGATACGCAGTATTTT
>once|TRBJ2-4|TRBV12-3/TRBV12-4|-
CASSLNPQEWEQYF
TGTGCCAGCAGTTTAAACCCCCAGGAGTGGGAGCAGTACTTC
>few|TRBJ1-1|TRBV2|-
CASRDYMNTEAFF
TGTGCCAGCAGGGACTACATGAACACTGAAGCTTTCTTT
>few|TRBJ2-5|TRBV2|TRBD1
CANTGAGGQETQYF
TGTGCCAATACAGGGGCGGGCGGCCAAGAGACCCAGTACTTC
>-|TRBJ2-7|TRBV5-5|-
CASSPGGHSYEQYF
TGTGCCAGCAGCCCAGGAGGACATTCTTACGAGCAGTACTTC
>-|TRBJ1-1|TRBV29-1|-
CSGAPSSSEAFF
TGCAGCGGGGCCCCCTCGAGCAGTGAAGCTTTCTTT
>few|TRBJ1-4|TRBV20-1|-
CSARDLGLGNEKLFF
TGCAGTGCTAGAGATTTGGGTTTGGGTAATGAAAAACTGTTTTTT
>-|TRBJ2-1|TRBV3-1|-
CASSQAFLRTRYNEQFF
TGTGCCAGCAGCCAAGCCTTTCTGCGGACAAGATACAATGAGCAGTTCTTC
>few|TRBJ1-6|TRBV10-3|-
CAAAGGYNSPLHF
TGTGCCGCGGCGGGGGGCTATAATTCACCCCTCCACTTT
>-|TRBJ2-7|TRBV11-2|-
CASSSTSSDYVQYF
TGTGCCAGCAGCTCCACATCCTCGGACTACGTACAGTACTTC